This TCR beta chain derives from a study of CD8 T cells in ankylosing spondylitis. CDR1 is LGHNA and CDR2 is YNFKEQ in the germline V gene. V lost 0 bases, J lost 0 bases, and 11 bases lay in between. The CDR3 covers 16 residues. Quantitative molecular-barcoded 5'-RACE generated the TCR beta libraries. TCRdb fed the 5' RACE reads into MiXCR, producing one record per CDR3 protein. The data hold some 140,000 distinct CDR3 sequences, with approximately 7.4% observed a single time. Many counts were recorded for this clonotype. Its target is unknown. General study points: Clones linked to the disease showed a CD8+ phenotype. They occurred at relatively low frequencies in peripheral blood. A motif in TCR beta, a set of under ten highly homologous variants, appeared characteristic of ankylosing spondylitis blood. Significant enrichment of disease-linked clones was reported in matched ankylosing spondylitis synovial fluid.

The TCR sequence derives from a female donor with ankylosing spondylitis or in good health (not recorded which). The material sequenced was blood, either unsorted or a sorted T cell fraction (not recorded which). The chain links TRBV4-2 to TRBJ1-2; unclear D gene. CDR3: CASSQDRTLTNYGYTF. The CDR3 DNA reads as TGTGCCAGCAGCCAAGATAGAACTTTAACTAACTATGGCTACACCTTC.